The present TCR beta chain was sequenced within a study of blood T cell repertoires in COVID-19 (dated by TCRdb to between 2020 and 2021). The study in broad terms: Collaborator samples came from the United States, Italy and Spain and covered acute and convalescent phases of COVID-19. The material from the prospective study consisted of cDNA or gDNA derived from T cells, B-cell-depleted T cells, or PBMCs. Deeply sampled blood TCRbeta repertoires from subjects exposed to, actively infected with, or recovered from COVID-19 were included in the dataset. The repertoires were made available in a free public database intended to serve as a resource for research on the immune response to SARS-CoV-2. Samples came from the ongoing ImmuneRACE study (first 160 participants) plus 1,254 subjects from 6 global collaborators. A de-identified subject ID, COVID-19 status, age in years and sex were almost always included in the sample metadata. Where available, HLA class I and class II types were taken from metadata supplied by the sample provider and were not determined by assay-based typing.

Points the paper makes about the study in general: Clinical and demographic metadata were provided uncurated, with the amount varying by source and participant.

The immunoSEQ Assay, a bias-controlled multiplex PCR, was used to amplify TCRbeta CDR3 regions from genomic DNA. On the authors' methods: Nucleated cell counts per sample were estimated from amplification of reference gene primers within the assay. To quantify the absolute abundance of each unique TCRbeta CDR3 rearrangement, sequence reads were collapsed and filtered. For each sample, productive Simpson clonality was calculated as the square root of Simpson's diversity index over productive rearrangements. In its TCRdb copy, this immuneACCESS table keeps in-frame sequences only and misses some clones. Where compared with another copy, unresolved V genes explain less than half of these, and the others have no known cause. That table supplies the V and J calls and clone size; D and trimming were determined from the DNA. For this sample there are approximately 190,000 clones; 82% appear just once. The ten largest clones take up roughly 7.1% of the sample.

One collaborating source in Seattle enrolled patients during active infection and followed them longitudinally through the course of disease. Collaborating institutions collected whole blood in K2EDTA tubes following their own protocols. For TCRbeta analysis, collaborators shipped samples as frozen whole blood, isolated PBMCs, or DNA extracted from either of those sample types. From V the trimming removes 6 bases and from J it removes 0 bases, while the gene matches leave 5 bases of the junction unaccounted for. For CDR1 and CDR2, the germline V gene lists SGHRS and YFSETQ. The cysteine opens and the phenylalanine closes a CDR3 of 15 amino acids. The sequence is cut down to CDR3 DNA, 45 bases in frame from base 1. This clone has more than one count but fewer than ten. There is no known antigen for this receptor. It has no much larger one-base neighbor in the sample; base qualities were not kept.

Here the chain combines TRBV5-1 and TRBJ1-3; 8 bases in the middle match TRBD1. The sequencing input was peripheral blood. This TCR derives from a woman aged 55-69 years with COVID-19, enrolled during active disease. The base sequence is TGCGCCAGCACCACGACAGGGGACTCTGGAAACACCATATATTTT. Its translation is CASTTTGDSGNTIYF.